This TCR beta chain was profiled in a study of T cell responses to AZD1222 COVID-19 vaccine. Notes on the study in general: Among spike-specific TCRs, nearly half reportedly target unmutated variant regions. All repertoire sampling was performed exclusively after the peak T cell response. Clonal diversity may have been underestimated, and the donors were mostly white British, with more females than males.

CDR1 and CDR2 (germline): LGHNA, YSLEER. The CDR3 totals 15 residues. Germline trimming cut 4 bases from V and 6 bases from J; bases unmatched to any gene: 4. On this clone: What it binds is not known.

Assay: immunoSEQ multiplex PCR; the TCRdb copy retains only in-frame clones and omits some. Counted here are about 39,000 clones, 90% occurring once; the ten biggest clones make up over 35%. Sequenced material: peripheral blood, taken 28 days after the second AZD1222 dose. This chain connects TRBV4-3 to TRBJ1-4; 11 bases are a match to TRBD1. The source of this sequence is an adult who received the AZD1222 COVID-19 vaccine. The CDR3 coding sequence is TGCGCCAGCAGCCGAGGACAGGGGGCGGATGAAAAACTGTTTTTT. The encoded protein is CASSRGQGADEKLFF.